This T cell receptor beta chain derives from a study of beta chain features in type 1 diabetes. Study conclusions and caveats: All four CD4+ subsets from Type 1 diabetes patients carried moderately but significantly shorter TCRB CDR3s. The VDJ junctions of type 1 diabetes patients carried fewer insertions and more deletions.

Since all of the isolated RNA was reverse transcribed, expressed TCRB transcripts were what got sequenced. Regulatory, naive and central memory T cell samples averaged roughly 4 million reads. The method was immunoSEQ multiplex PCR; TCRdb's version includes in-frame clones alone and lacks a portion of them. The table has approximately 250,000 clones, 11% seen once. A note on this clone: Its antigen is currently unknown.

Per the germline V gene, CDR1 is MRHNA and CDR2 is SNTAGT. CDR3 length: 14 residues. J lost 7 bases, V lost 3 bases, and 7 bases had no gene match. The receptor's source is a man aged 30-40 years with type 1 diabetes. Sequences were obtained from naive CD4+ T cells from blood. The gene calls are TRBV6-4 and TRBJ1-2, with 8 bases that match TRBD1. CDR3 nucleotide sequence: TGTGCCAGCAGTGAAGGTACAGGGGGACTTGGCTACACCTTC. Encoded protein: CASSEGTGGLGYTF.